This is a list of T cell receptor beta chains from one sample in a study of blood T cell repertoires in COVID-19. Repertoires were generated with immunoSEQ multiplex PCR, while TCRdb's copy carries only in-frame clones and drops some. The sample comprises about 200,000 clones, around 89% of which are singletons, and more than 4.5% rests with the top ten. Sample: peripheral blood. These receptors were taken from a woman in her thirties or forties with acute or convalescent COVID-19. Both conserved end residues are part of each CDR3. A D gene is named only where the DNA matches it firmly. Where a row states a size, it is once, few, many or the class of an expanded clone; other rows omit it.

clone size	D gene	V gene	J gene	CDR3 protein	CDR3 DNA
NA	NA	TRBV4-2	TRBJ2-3	CASSQDRTDTQYF	TGTGCCAGCAGCCAAGATCGTACAGATACGCAGTATTTT
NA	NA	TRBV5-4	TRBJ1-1	CASSLQAGNTEAFF	TGTGCCAGCAGCTTGCAGGCGGGGAACACTGAAGCTTTCTTT
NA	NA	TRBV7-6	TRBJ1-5	CASSLYGGNQPQHF	TGTGCCAGCAGCTTATACGGTGGCAATCAGCCCCAGCATTTT
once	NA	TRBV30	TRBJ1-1	CAWAGQANTEAFF	TGTGCCTGGGCCGGCCAGGCGAACACTGAAGCTTTCTTT
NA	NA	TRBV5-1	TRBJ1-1	CASSRAGEKGTEAFF	TGCGCCAGCAGCCGAGCCGGGGAGAAGGGCACTGAAGCTTTCTTT
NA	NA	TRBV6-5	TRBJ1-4	CASSYKGTATNEKLFF	TGTGCCAGCAGTTATAAGGGGACTGCAACTAATGAAAAACTGTTTTTT
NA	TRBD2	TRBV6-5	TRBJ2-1	CASSFTSGGLYNEQFF	TGTGCCAGCAGTTTCACTAGCGGGGGGCTCTACAATGAGCAGTTCTTC
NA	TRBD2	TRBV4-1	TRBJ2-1	CASSQEISGRGAYNEQFF	TGCGCCAGCAGCCAAGAAATCAGTGGGCGGGGGGCCTACAATGAGCAGTTCTTC
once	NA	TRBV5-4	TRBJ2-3	CASSLRGNPADTQYF	TGTGCCAGCAGCTTGCGGGGGAACCCGGCAGATACGCAGTATTTT
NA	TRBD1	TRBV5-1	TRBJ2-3	CASGRDRVSTDTQYF	TGCGCCAGCGGAAGAGACAGGGTTAGCACAGATACGCAGTATTTT
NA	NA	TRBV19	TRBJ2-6	CASSPGSGSGANVLTF	TGTGCCAGTAGCCCAGGGTCCGGCTCTGGGGCCAACGTCCTGACTTTC
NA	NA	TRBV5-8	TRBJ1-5	CASSLPPGIGQPQHF	TGTGCCAGCAGCTTACCCCCAGGGATCGGTCAGCCCCAGCATTTT
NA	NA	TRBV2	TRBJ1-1	CASSTGLNTEAFF	TGTGCCAGCAGCACAGGGTTAAACACTGAAGCTTTCTTT
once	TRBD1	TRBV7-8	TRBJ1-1	CASSSQGDTEAFF	TGTGCCAGCAGCTCTCAGGGGGACACTGAAGCTTTCTTT
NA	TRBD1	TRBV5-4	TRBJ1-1	CASRNLGQKNTEAFF	TGTGCCAGCAGAAATTTGGGACAGAAGAACACTGAAGCTTTCTTT
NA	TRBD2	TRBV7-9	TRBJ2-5	CASSRTSGGNIQETQYF	TGTGCCAGCAGCAGGACTAGCGGGGGGAATATCCAAGAGACCCAGTACTTC
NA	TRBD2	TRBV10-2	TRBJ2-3	CASSRPPGLASSATQYF	TGCGCCAGCAGTCGACCCCCGGGACTAGCGTCGTCTGCTACGCAGTATTTT
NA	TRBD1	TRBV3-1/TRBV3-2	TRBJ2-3	CASSQDVRQGRDTQYF	TGTGCCAGCAGCCAAGATGTCCGACAGGGGCGGGATACGCAGTATTTT
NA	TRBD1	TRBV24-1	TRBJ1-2	CATSGVEGSGGGYGYTF	TGTGCCACCAGTGGTGTCGAAGGTTCAGGGGGCGGATATGGCTACACCTTC
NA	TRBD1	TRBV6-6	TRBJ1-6	CASSSGQGGDSPLHF	TGTGCCAGCAGTTCCGGACAGGGAGGGGATTCACCCCTCCACTTT
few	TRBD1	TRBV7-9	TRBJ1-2	CASSRPGTGYGYTF	TGTGCCAGCAGCAGGCCCGGGACAGGCTATGGCTACACCTTC
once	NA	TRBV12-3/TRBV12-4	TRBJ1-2	CASSLGGLGGYTF	TGTGCCAGCAGTTTAGGTGGACTCGGCGGCTACACCTTC
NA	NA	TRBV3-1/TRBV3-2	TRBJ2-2	CASSQTFPRDTGELFF	TGTGCCAGCAGCCAAACGTTCCCTCGGGACACCGGGGAGCTGTTTTTT
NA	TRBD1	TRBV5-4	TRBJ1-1	CASSLSGTGGVIPEAFF	TGTGCCAGCAGCTTATCCGGGACAGGGGGCGTAATCCCTGAAGCTTTCTTT
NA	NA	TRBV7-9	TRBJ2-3	CASSSSYSHRTDTQYF	TGTGCCAGCAGCTCCTCCTACTCGCACCGCACAGATACGCAGTATTTT
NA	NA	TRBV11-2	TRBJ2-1	CASSLLVGGAVFNEQFF	TGTGCCAGCAGCTTATTGGTGGGCGGGGCGGTATTCAATGAGCAGTTCTTC
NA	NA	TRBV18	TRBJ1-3	CASSPPGEWAAGNTIYF	TGTGCCAGCTCACCACCGGGTGAGTGGGCAGCCGGAAACACCATATATTTT
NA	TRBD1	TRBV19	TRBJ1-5	CASTPQEGAQPQHF	TGTGCCAGTACCCCTCAAGAGGGGGCTCAGCCCCAGCATTTT
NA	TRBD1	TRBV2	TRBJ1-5	CASSPTTGEYQPQHF	TGTGCCAGCAGTCCGACGACAGGGGAGTATCAGCCCCAGCATTTT
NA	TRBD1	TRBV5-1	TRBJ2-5	CASSWTGQETQYF	TGCGCCAGCAGCTGGACAGGCCAAGAGACCCAGTACTTC
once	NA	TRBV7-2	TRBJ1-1	CASSLVGGADTEAFF	TGTGCCAGCAGCTTAGTTGGAGGGGCGGACACTGAAGCTTTCTTT
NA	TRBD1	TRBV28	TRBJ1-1	CASSSPGQREAFF	TGTGCCAGCAGTTCACCGGGACAGAGAGAAGCTTTCTTT
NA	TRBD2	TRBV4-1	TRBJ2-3	CASSLLGTSGGGTVDTQYF	TGCGCCAGCAGCCTCCTAGGGACTAGCGGGGGGGGGACGGTAGATACGCAGTATTTT
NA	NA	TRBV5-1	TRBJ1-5	CASSLEVGQPQHF	TGCGCCAGCAGCTTGGAGGTCGGGCAGCCCCAGCATTTT
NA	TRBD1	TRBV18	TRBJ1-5	CASSPSGQGKPQHF	TGTGCCAGCTCACCATCGGGACAGGGGAAGCCCCAGCATTTT
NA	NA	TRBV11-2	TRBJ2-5	CASSLDVSGLWETQYF	TGTGCCAGCAGCTTAGATGTGAGCGGGTTATGGGAGACCCAGTACTTC
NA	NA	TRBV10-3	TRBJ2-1	CAISGWRSHNEQFF	TGTGCCATCAGTGGTTGGAGGTCTCACAATGAGCAGTTCTTC